Following are 10 T cell receptor beta chains from one sample sequenced in a study of CD8+ T cells in alopecia areata. Reverse transcription of extracted RNA yielded cDNA, which provided the sequencing template. Produced via immunoSEQ multiplex PCR; TCRdb's table is partial and in-frame only. The repertoire has about 200,000 clones, roughly two fifths of them found once; the top ten carry just under 0.5%. The treatment here: oral pan-JAK inhibitor, 5-10 mg twice daily. The source was CD4+ T cells sorted from blood, collected between weeks 30 and 35, from a patient treated with tofacitinib. The receptors derive from a human donor with alopecia areata.

This chain uses TRBV10-3 with TRBJ2-1; 8 bases are shared with TRBD1. Looked up from germline, CDR1 is ENHRY and CDR2 is SYGVKD. Losses at the gene ends were 4 bases for V and 6 bases for J; bases not matched to a gene: 5. The CDR3 length is 14 residues. Written as DNA, the CDR3 is TGTGCCATCAGTGCCCAGGGGGCAATCAATGAGCAGTTCTTC. This translates into CAISAQGAINEQFF.

V gene TRBV23-1 combines with J gene TRBJ1-4, with D possibly matching TRBD1 (5 bases). TRBV23-1 belongs to the ORF category, with a function that is uncertain. The CDR3 totals 17 residues. V was pared by 4 bases and J by 5 bases, with 20 bases between. This CDR3 reads CASSPGSEDSRNEKLFF. The CDR3 DNA reads TGCGCCAGCAGTCCCGGGTCCGAAGACAGCAGGAATGAAAAACTGTTTTTT.

The chain recombines TRBV4-3 with TRBJ1-2; D is undetermined. Trimming left V 1 base short and J 1 base short, with 7 bases between. CDR3 length equals 14 residues. Germline CDR1 reads LGHNA; CDR2 reads YSLEER. CDR3 DNA: TGCGCCAGCAGCCAAGTTGGCGGTAACTATGGCTACACCTTC. It translates to CASSQVGGNYGYTF.

V is TRBV6-1 and J is TRBJ2-1; 7 nucleotides line up with TRBD2. This CDR3 has 14 residues. CDR1 MNHNS and CDR2 SASEGT come from the germline V gene. With V trimmed by 5 bases and J by 5 bases, 6 bases remained unmatched. CDR3 sequence reads: CASSFGGGDNEQFF. The CDR3 DNA reads as TGTGCCAGCAGTTTTGGGGGGGGTGACAATGAGCAGTTCTTC.

As for this clone: Since a much larger clone is just one base distant, this may be a read error. The J gene is TRBJ2-7, the V gene TRBV5-6; D is unresolved. Germline V gene lookup returns CDR1 SGHDT and CDR2 YYEEEE. The V and J ends lost 5 bases and 0 bases respectively, with 6 bases between them. The CDR3 has 12 amino acids. Here the CDR3 reads CASSTYSYEQYF. CDR3 in DNA: TGTGCCAGCAGTACCTACTCCTACGAGCAGTACTTC.

This clone has a handful of counts. The chain carries TRBV2 and TRBJ2-7; TRBD2 agrees at 8 bases. V shed 6 bases, J shed 2 bases, and the junction held 6 bases outside the gene matches. The CDR3 sequence is 14 residues long. Germline values: CDR1 SNHLY, CDR2 FYNNEI. This CDR3 is CASRDRTSTYEQYF. The CDR3 DNA reads as TGTGCCAGCAGAGACAGGACTAGCACCTACGAGCAGTACTTC.

This clone was counted a few times. The chain links TRBV14 to TRBJ2-7, with 9 bases matching TRBD2. The V segment lost 0 bases and the J segment 8 bases; nucleotides outside the gene matches: 5. Germline CDR1 and CDR2: SGHDN and FVKESK. The CDR3 sequence is 14 residues long. The CDR3 bases are TGTGCCAGCAGCCAAGAGACGGGACTAGCCAAGCAGTACTTC. This translates into CASSQETGLAKQYF. The whole variable domain, filled in from reference TRBV14 and TRBJ2-7, reads EAGVTQFPSHSVIEKGQTVTLRCDPISGHDNLYWYRRVMGKEIKFLLHFVKESKQDESGMPNNRFLAERTGGTYSTLKVQPAELEDSGVYFCASSQETGLAKQYFGPGTRLTVT.

The chain carries TRBV7-3 and TRBJ2-1; D possibly uses TRBD1 or TRBD2 (6 bases each). Germline V gene data show CDR1 as SGHTA and CDR2 as FQGTGA. V lost 0 bases to trimming and J lost 8 bases, with 14 bases between them. The CDR3 consists of 15 residues. The DNA of the CDR3 is TGTGCCAGCAGCTTAACGAGTTCTAGGGGGGATGAGCAGTTCTTC. It yields the protein CASSLTSSRGDEQFF.

There are a few counts of this clone. The chain joins TRBV23-1 to TRBJ2-1; possibly TRBD2 for D (7 bases). TRBV23-1 is treated as an ORF (open reading frame) with a function not yet certain. This CDR3 spans 17 amino acids. Between the trimmed V and J ends, which lost 2 bases and 7 bases, there was a span of 21 bases. CDR3 coding DNA: TGCGCCAGCAGTCAACCGCCTTCGGGGGGCAGAGGGAATGAGCAGTTCTTC. Translating gives CASSQPPSGGRGNEQFF.

This clone was seen at least ten times. The CDR3, as DNA: TGTGCTAGTGGTTTGGCACAGCCAAACAATGAGCAGTTCTTC. This sequence encodes CASGLAQPNNEQFF. V gene TRBV12-5 combines with J gene TRBJ2-1; unclear D gene. Trimming left V 1 base short and J 5 bases short, with 9 bases between. CDR3 length: 14 residues. Germline CDR1 LGHNT, CDR2 FRNRAP.